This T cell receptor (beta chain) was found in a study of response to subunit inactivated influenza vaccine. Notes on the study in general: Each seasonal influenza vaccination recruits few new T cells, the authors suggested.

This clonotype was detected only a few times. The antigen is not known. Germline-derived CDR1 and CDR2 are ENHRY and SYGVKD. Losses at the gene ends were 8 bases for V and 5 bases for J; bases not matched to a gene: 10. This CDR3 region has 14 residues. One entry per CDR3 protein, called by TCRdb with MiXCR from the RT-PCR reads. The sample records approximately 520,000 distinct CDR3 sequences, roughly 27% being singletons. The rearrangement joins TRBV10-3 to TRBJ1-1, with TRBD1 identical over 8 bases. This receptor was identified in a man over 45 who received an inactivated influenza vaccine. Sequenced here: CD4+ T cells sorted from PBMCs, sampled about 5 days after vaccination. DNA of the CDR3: TGTGCCATCCGAGGGACAGGTGGGGGTACTGAAGCTTTCTTT. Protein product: CAIRGTGGGTEAFF.